Listed below are T cell receptor beta chains from one sample, sequenced in a study of blood T cell repertoires in COVID-19. Sequencing was performed with immunoSEQ multiplex PCR; in TCRdb, only in-frame clones are kept and a portion is missing. The sample shows about 260,000 clones, around 90% of them seen only once. The material sequenced was PBMCs or T cells enriched from blood (not recorded which). The receptors stem from a woman aged 40-49 years who had been exposed to COVID-19. CDR3s include the opening cysteine and the closing phenylalanine or tryptophan. D genes are given only for firm matches. Size values are once, few and many counts, or a class for expanded clones, and some rows have none.

clone_size j_call v_call d_call cdr3_aa cdr3_nt
- TRBJ1-4 TRBV7-6 - CASSLAGANEKLFF TGTGCCAGCAGCTTAGCAGGGGCTAATGAAAAACTGTTTTTT
few TRBJ2-4 TRBV7-2 TRBD1 CASSLGGGQGNIQYF TGTGCCAGCAGCTTAGGGGGCGGACAGGGGAACATTCAGTACTTC
- TRBJ1-2 TRBV19 - CASSIYPSGYTF TGTGCCAGTAGTATATATCCCTCGGGCTACACCTTC
- TRBJ2-7 TRBV6-2/TRBV6-3 - CASSDIADRLTYEQYF TGTGCCAGCAGTGACATCGCCGACAGATTAACCTACGAGCAGTACTTC
- TRBJ1-4 TRBV5-4 TRBD1 CASSSGTGGEKLFF TGTGCCAGCAGCTCCGGGACAGGGGGCGAAAAACTGTTTTTT
- TRBJ1-6 TRBV5-8 TRBD1 CASSLWGQAQRSPLHF TGTGCCAGCAGCTTGTGGGGACAGGCGCAGCGATCACCCCTCCACTTT
- TRBJ1-2 TRBV5-1 TRBD1 CASSLTGQGYGYTF TGTGCCAGCAGCTTGACAGGACAGGGCTATGGCTACACCTTC
- TRBJ2-7 TRBV24-1 - CATSEDGIRQYF TGTGCCACCAGTGAGGACGGGATAAGGCAGTACTTC
- TRBJ1-2 TRBV5-6 - CASRTGPQGYYGYTF TGTGCCAGCAGAACGGGCCCCCAGGGGTACTATGGCTACACCTTC
- TRBJ1-1 TRBV7-9 TRBD1 CASSLGDRGNPEAFF TGTGCCAGCAGCTTGGGGGACAGGGGTAATCCTGAAGCTTTCTTT
- TRBJ1-3 TRBV7-6 - CASSFGGASGNTIYF TGTGCCAGCAGCTTCGGGGGGGCCTCTGGAAACACCATATATTTT
- TRBJ2-1 TRBV4-3 TRBD2 CASSQTSGSYNEQFF TGCGCCAGCAGCCAGACTAGCGGATCCTACAATGAGCAGTTCTTC
- TRBJ2-1 TRBV6-1 - CASSEAGRGEQFF TGTGCCAGCAGTGAAGCGGGGAGAGGTGAGCAGTTCTTC
- TRBJ1-3 TRBV6-5 - CASSYSRRGGNTIYF TGTGCCAGCAGTTACTCGAGAAGGGGTGGAAACACCATATATTTT
- TRBJ1-3 TRBV7-9 - CASSLVGGLYSGNTIYF TGTGCCAGCAGCTTAGTGGGGGGGCTATACTCTGGAAACACCATATATTTT
- TRBJ1-1 TRBV5-1 - CASRGGAGDTEAFF TGTGCCAGCCGTGGGGGTGCGGGGGACACTGAAGCTTTCTTT
- TRBJ1-1 TRBV6-5 TRBD1 CASSRRGQTVPEAFF TGTGCCAGCAGTCGCCGGGGACAGACCGTACCTGAAGCTTTCTTT
- TRBJ2-2 TRBV4-2 - CASSQVGVNTGELFF TGTGCCAGCAGCCAAGTAGGGGTGAACACCGGGGAGCTGTTTTTT
- TRBJ2-7 TRBV6-5 TRBD2 CASSRTSGARMEQYF TGTGCCAGCAGTCGGACTAGCGGGGCTCGTATGGAGCAGTACTTC
- TRBJ2-2 TRBV11-2 TRBD1 CASSRDRGTGELFF TGTGCCAGCAGCCGGGACAGGGGCACCGGGGAGCTGTTTTTT
- TRBJ2-3 TRBV7-3 TRBD2 CASSDGGADTQYF TGTGCCAGCAGCGACGGGGGGGCAGATACGCAGTATTTT
- TRBJ1-2 TRBV5-1 - CASSLVGGPGYTF TGCGCCAGCAGCTTGGTCGGGGGACCTGGCTACACCTTC
- TRBJ1-2 TRBV6-5 - CASSYGGGSRGYTF TGTGCCAGCAGTTACGGTGGGGGCAGTCGGGGCTACACCTTC
- TRBJ1-2 TRBV3-1/TRBV3-2 TRBD1 CASSLITPGGAPIGYTF TGTGCCAGCAGCCTGATCACCCCAGGGGGCGCCCCTATTGGCTACACCTTC
once TRBJ1-4 TRBV3-1/TRBV3-2 - CASSPTAARERLFF TGTGCCAGCAGCCCGACAGCCGCTAGGGAAAGGCTGTTTTTT
- TRBJ1-5 TRBV24-1 - CATSASPDSGGYQPQHF TGTGCCACCAGTGCCTCGCCGGACTCCGGAGGGTATCAGCCCCAGCATTTT
- TRBJ1-4 TRBV6-5 - CASKLVYTTNEKLFF TGTGCCAGCAAATTGGTATACACAACTAATGAAAAACTGTTTTTT
- TRBJ1-5 TRBV27 - CASSPRILNNQPQHF TGTGCCAGCAGTCCCAGGATACTCAACAATCAGCCCCAGCATTTT
- TRBJ1-4 TRBV27 - CASSFRGTNEKLFF TGTGCCAGCAGTTTCAGGGGTACTAATGAAAAACTGTTTTTT
- TRBJ2-7 TRBV27 - CASTSSGSADEQYF TGTGCCAGCACCTCCTCGGGATCCGCGGACGAGCAGTACTTC
- TRBJ1-1 TRBV9 TRBD1 CASSVRGVTEAFF TGTGCCAGCAGCGTCAGGGGGGTCACTGAAGCTTTCTTT
- TRBJ2-6 TRBV7-2 TRBD1 CASSLHRGPGANVLTF TGTGCCAGCAGCTTGCACAGGGGGCCTGGGGCCAACGTCCTGACTTTC
- TRBJ1-2 TRBV6-1 - CASSEVGGVDGYTF TGTGCCAGCAGTGAAGTCGGGGGGGTAGATGGCTACACCTTC
- TRBJ1-1 TRBV5-1 - CASSFNRQGTEAFF TGTGCCAGCAGCTTCAACAGGCAGGGCACTGAAGCTTTCTTT
once TRBJ1-1 TRBV5-6 - CASSLATEAFF TGTGCCAGCAGCCTAGCGACTGAAGCTTTCTTT
- TRBJ1-2 TRBV5-1 - CASSTSGVSYTF TGTGCCAGCAGCACCTCAGGGGTGAGCTACACCTTC
- TRBJ2-7 TRBV14 - CASSQGPDSYEQYF TGTGCCAGCAGCCAAGGTCCAGATTCCTACGAGCAGTACTTC
- TRBJ1-2 TRBV5-6 - CASSLSRAYGYTF TGTGCCAGCAGCTTGTCCAGGGCCTATGGCTACACCTTC
- TRBJ2-7 TRBV6-5 - CASSYGNSYEQYF TGTGCCAGCAGTTACGGCAATTCCTACGAGCAGTACTTC
- TRBJ2-3 TRBV12-3/TRBV12-4 TRBD2 CASRLQASGVQYF TGTGCCAGCAGACTACAAGCTAGCGGAGTTCAGTATTTT
- TRBJ1-2 TRBV13 - CASSSTARVMDGYTF TGTGCCAGCAGCTCGACCGCCAGGGTTATGGATGGCTACACCTTC